Only one count was recorded for the clone carrying this T cell receptor (beta chain). Its antigen is unidentified. The CDR3 is 15 amino acids. After removal of 6 bases from V and 6 bases from J, the junction contained 9 bases not matched to a gene. CDR1 is SGHTA and CDR2 is FQGNSA in the germline V gene. The sample comes from a study of OX40 agonist ivuxolimab in advanced cancers. Study-wide results and caveats: Averaged across samples, CD8+ T cells carried more expanded clones than CD4+ did.

Produced via immunoSEQ multiplex PCR; TCRdb's table is partial and in-frame only. The sample lists under 85,000 clones; around four fifths were seen once. The chain has TRBV7-2 and TRBJ2-1; 9 bases align to TRBD1. The sequencing used CD4+ or CD8+ T cells sorted from blood, collected in a trial of the OX40 agonist ivuxolimab. The source is an adult with an advanced solid tumor such as melanoma, head and neck, liver or kidney cancer. For the CDR3, the DNA is TGTGCCAGCAGAAGTCCAGGGACAGGGCCCAATGAGCAGTTCTTC. It translates to CASRSPGTGPNEQFF.